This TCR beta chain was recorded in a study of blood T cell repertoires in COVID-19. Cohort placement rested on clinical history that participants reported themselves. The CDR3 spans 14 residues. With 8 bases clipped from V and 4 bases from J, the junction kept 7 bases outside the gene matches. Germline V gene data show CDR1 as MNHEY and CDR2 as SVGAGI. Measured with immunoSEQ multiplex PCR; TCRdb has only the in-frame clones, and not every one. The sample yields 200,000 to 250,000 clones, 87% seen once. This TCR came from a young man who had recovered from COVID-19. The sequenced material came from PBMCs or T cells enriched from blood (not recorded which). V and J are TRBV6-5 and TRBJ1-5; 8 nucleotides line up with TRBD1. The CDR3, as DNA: TGTGCCAGCTTTTCTGGGACAGGAAATCAGCCCCAGCATTTT. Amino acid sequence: CASFSGTGNQPQHF.